This T cell receptor (beta chain) was captured by sequencing in a study of CD8+ T cells in alopecia areata. Investigators isolated RNA and reverse transcribed it into cDNA to act as the sequencing template. Some clones are missing from TCRdb's copy, which holds only in-frame ones; the method was immunoSEQ multiplex PCR. Altogether fewer than 200,000 clones are present, around 60% being singletons, with the ten largest covering 12% to 15%. The sample's treatment: oral pan-JAK inhibitor, 5-10 mg twice daily. This clone was detected a few times. This CDR3 region has 15 residues. The germline V gene encodes CDR1 LNHDA and CDR2 SQIVND (reference sequence). Germline trimming cut 4 bases from V and 3 bases from J; bases unmatched to any gene: 7.

The chain couples TRBV19 to TRBJ2-7, with TRBD1 matching 9 bases. The receptor was isolated from a human donor with alopecia areata. The material sequenced was CD4+ T cells sorted from blood, taken at week 24, from a patient treated with tofacitinib. The CDR3 DNA sequence: TGTGCCAGTAGTACACAGACAGGGGGGATCTACGAGCAGTACTTC. It specifies CASSTQTGGIYEQYF.